Following are 8 T cell receptor beta chains from one sample sequenced in a study of siplizumab effects on memory and regulatory T cells. Profiled with immunoSEQ multiplex PCR; TCRdb holds only in-frame clones, not every one. The sample holds 85,000 to 130,000 clones, 92% seen once. The sample taken for sequencing was Tregs sorted from blood. The receptor source for this set is a human donor in good health.

This chain links TRBV7-9 with TRBJ2-7, with TRBD1 identical over 8 bases. CDR3 length equals 14 residues. J lost 4 bases, V lost 6 bases, and 8 bases had no gene match. The germline gives CDR1 SEHNR, CDR2 FQNEAQ (reference sequence). CDR3 in amino acids: CASSFPGGVYEQYF. Here the CDR3 DNA reads TGTGCCAGCAGTTTTCCAGGGGGCGTGTACGAGCAGTACTTC.

The chain couples TRBV29-1 to TRBJ1-1; possibly TRBD1 for D (5 bases). The ends were cut back, 3 bases at V and 0 bases at J, with 8 bases in the middle. CDR1 SQVTM and CDR2 ANQGSEA come from the germline V gene. This CDR3 comprises 13 residues. CDR3 region: CSVDRQLNTEAFF. DNA for the CDR3: TGCAGCGTTGACAGACAGCTGAACACTGAAGCTTTCTTT. Full variable domain (remainder filled in from reference TRBV29-1 and TRBJ1-1): SAVISQKPSRDICQRGTSLTIQCQVDSQVTMMFWYRQQPGQSLTLIATANQGSEATYESGFVIDKFPISRPNLTFSTLTVSNMSPEDSSIYLCSVDRQLNTEAFFGQGTRLTVV.

J is TRBJ2-1 and V is TRBV15; D may be TRBD1 (5 bases). The germline V gene encodes CDR1 LNHNV and CDR2 YYDKDF (reference sequence). V was clipped by 9 bases and J by 4 bases, with 16 bases between them. The CDR3 covers 14 residues. The CDR3 sequence: CATRTWAVYNEQFF. CDR3 sequence (DNA): TGTGCCACAAGGACATGGGCTGTGTACAATGAGCAGTTCTTC.

The chain joins TRBV28 to TRBJ2-7, with a weak D call TRBD2 (6 bases). This CDR3 is built from 14 residues. Germline CDR1 and CDR2: MDHEN and SYDVKM. The V gene lost 7 bases and the J gene lost 6 bases, with 19 bases spanning the gap. Here the CDR3 DNA reads TGTGCCAGCACGTTTAGCGGCCCGAGTAGCGAGCAGTACTTC. Its translation is CASTFSGPSSEQYF. The full variable domain, completed using reference TRBV28 and TRBJ2-7, is DVKVTQSSRYLVKRTGEKVFLECVQDMDHENMFWYRQDPGLGLRLIYFSYDVKMKEKGDIPEGYSVSREKKERFSLILESASTNQTSMYLCASTFSGPSSEQYFGPGTRLTVT.

A single count supports this clone. The chain couples TRBV29-1 to TRBJ1-1, with TRBD1 identical over 8 bases. V shed 7 bases and J 5 bases; nucleotides not matched to a gene: 6. Germline CDR1 is SQVTM and CDR2 is ANQGSEA. This CDR3 is 12 amino acids long. CDR3 residues: CSGRQGRTEAFF. CDR3 DNA sequence: TGCAGCGGGAGACAGGGGCGGACTGAAGCTTTCTTT.

The chain carries TRBV25-1 and TRBJ2-7; D remains unclear. CDR1 and CDR2 (germline): MGHDK, SYGVNS. The CDR3 covers 13 residues. V lost 2 bases to trimming and J lost 6 bases, with 11 bases between them. DNA of the CDR3: TGTGCCAGCAGTGAAGGGCAGTTTCGCGAGCAGTACTTC. It translates to CASSEGQFREQYF.

This chain links TRBV7-3 with TRBJ2-2; TRBD2 matches at 7 bases. The CDR3 sequence is 15 residues long. Germline V lookup: CDR1 SGHTA, CDR2 FQGTGA. Germline trimming cut 5 bases from V and 3 bases from J; bases unmatched to any gene: 6. This CDR3 reads CASSPGRGDTGELFF. In nucleotides, the CDR3 is TGTGCCAGCAGCCCAGGACGGGGGGACACCGGGGAGCTGTTTTTT. The complete variable domain, with remaining parts taken from reference TRBV7-3 and TRBJ2-2, reads GAGVSQTPSNKVTEKGKYVELRCDPISGHTALYWYRQSLGQGPEFLIYFQGTGAADDSGLPNDRFFAVRPEGSVSTLKIQRTERGDSAVYLCASSPGRGDTGELFFGEGSRLTVL.

The chain is built from TRBV7-2 and TRBJ1-1; perhaps TRBD1 as D (5 bases). With 1 base removed from V and 8 bases from J, the gap between germline ends came to 14 bases. CDR1 is SGHTA, CDR2 FQGNSA, per germline. CDR3 length: 14 residues. The CDR3 DNA sequence: TGTGCCAGCAGCTTAGAACGAACGGGGGTGGAAGCTTTCTTT. Translation: CASSLERTGVEAFF.